Each of the 13 T cell receptor beta chains below was sequenced from the same sample in a study of tumor and adjacent non-tumor tissue in lung cancer. This sample's RNA came from whole unsorted tissue. Three rounds of nested PCR, following a modified ARM-PCR protocol, produced the TCRbeta library. TCRdb re-called the multiplex PCR reads through MiXCR, storing one row per CDR3 protein. Altogether around 70,000 distinct CDR3 sequences are present, 60% being singletons, with the ten largest covering 20%. The sequenced material came from lung tumor tissue. The receptors here all came from a man in his forties or fifties with non-small cell lung cancer.

This clonotype was seen at least ten times. The chain has TRBV4-1 and TRBJ2-7; 11 nucleotides line up with TRBD2. This CDR3 is built from 15 residues. Germline CDR1 reads MGHRA; CDR2 reads YSYEKL. Trimming cost V 0 bases and J 7 bases; bases outside gene matches: 5. The CDR3 region is CASSQELAGVREQYF. As DNA, the CDR3 is TGCGCCAGCAGCCAAGAACTAGCGGGAGTTCGGGAGCAGTACTTC.

With regard to this clonotype: A clone one base away is much larger, so this may be a read error. This chain connects TRBV6-2 or TRBV6-3 to TRBJ2-1, with D hard to call. Germline CDR1 reads MNHEY; CDR2 reads SVGEGT. This CDR3 has 10 amino acids. CDR3 in DNA: TGTGCCAGCAGCAACAATAAGCAGTTCTTC. Translating gives CASSNNKQFF.

In this sample, this clonotype turned up many times. The chain links TRBV5-6 to TRBJ2-3; unclear D gene. Per the germline V gene, CDR1 is SGHDT and CDR2 is YYEEEE. The CDR3 has 12 amino acids. V gave up 0 bases and J gave up 3 bases, with 2 bases separating them. CDR3 nucleotide sequence: TGTGCCAGCAGCTTGGTGACAGATACGCAGTATTTT. Translation: CASSLVTDTQYF.

J is TRBJ2-7 and V is TRBV10-3, with a weak D call TRBD2 (6 bases). The germline V gene has CDR1 ENHRY and CDR2 SYGVKD. The CDR3 consists of 14 residues. V lost 7 bases to trimming and J lost 10 bases, with 23 bases between them. The CDR3 is CAITDNQGGFEQYF. DNA for the CDR3: TGTGCCATCACTGATAATCAGGGAGGCTTCGAACAGTACTTC.

This clonotype showed up many times. This chain links TRBV10-3 with TRBJ2-3, with 9 bases fitting TRBD1. Per germline, CDR1 ENHRY and CDR2 SYGVKD. J lost 3 bases, V lost 4 bases, and 5 bases had no gene match. The CDR3 loop spans 15 amino acids. This CDR3 reads CAISAGTGSTDTQYF. CDR3 nucleotide sequence: TGTGCCATCAGTGCCGGGACAGGGTCAACAGATACGCAGTATTTT.

The CDR3 protein is CSAWSEGRNIQYF. CDR3 sequence (DNA): TGCAGTGCTTGGTCTGAGGGGCGGAACATTCAGTACTTC. V and J are TRBV20-1 and TRBJ2-4; D tentatively reads TRBD1 or TRBD2 (5 bases each). In germline, CDR1 is DFQATT, CDR2 SNEGSKA (reference sequence). The CDR3 extends over 13 amino acids. Trimming removed 5 bases from V and 7 bases from J, with 15 bases in between.

Of note for this clonotype: One end of the junction is discordant with germline, which a read error may explain. J is TRBJ2-7 and V is TRBV7-2; 7 bases fit TRBD2. CDR3 length equals 12 residues. From germline, CDR1 is SGHTA and CDR2 FQGNSA. CDR3 region: CASSPGGYEPYF. The CDR3 DNA is TGTGCCAGCAGCCCCGGGGGGTACGAGCCGTACTTC.

The gene calls are TRBV5-6 and TRBJ1-5, with D perhaps matching TRBD1 (5 bases). CDR3 size: 16 residues. Trimming left V 4 bases short and J 3 bases short, with 17 bases between. Germline V gives CDR1 SGHDT, CDR2 YYEEEE. For the CDR3, the DNA is TGTGCCAGCAGCCCCTTGACAGAGGTTCCCAATCAGCCCCAGCATTTT. Translated: CASSPLTEVPNQPQHF.

The rearrangement joins TRBV7-9 to TRBJ1-6; D unresolved. The CDR3 is 14 residues long. The V and J ends lost 1 base and 5 bases respectively, with 6 bases between them. The germline V gene has CDR1 SEHNR and CDR2 FQNEAQ (reference sequence). CDR3 protein: CASSLESDNSPLHF. The CDR3 DNA is TGTGCCAGCAGCTTAGAGAGCGATAATTCACCCCTCCACTTT.

The sample holds many counts of this clonotype. This sequence joins TRBV6-1 and TRBJ1-5; D ambiguous. The CDR3 length is 15 residues. The V and J ends lost 0 bases and 3 bases respectively, with 9 bases between them. CDR1 MNHNS and CDR2 SASEGT come from the germline V gene. CDR3 coding DNA: TGTGCCAGCAGTGAAGCGGAGCAGATCAATCAGCCCCAGCATTTT. It translates to CASSEAEQINQPQHF.

The chain employs TRBV6-1 and TRBJ1-5, with D maybe TRBD1 (6 bases). Germline CDR1 MNHNS, CDR2 SASEGT. The CDR3 runs to 13 residues. V dropped 4 bases and J dropped 13 bases, with 17 bases sitting between them. Here the CDR3 reads CASSARGGQQQHF. The CDR3, as DNA: TGTGCCAGCAGTGCAAGGGGGGGTCAGCAACAGCATTTT.

Comment on this clonotype: A read error may explain this, as a much larger clone is one base away. The chain links TRBV5-6 to TRBJ2-5; TRBD2 aligns across 10 bases. V trimming: 1 base; J trimming: 4 bases; junction bases outside the gene matches: 7. The CDR3 is made up of 16 amino acids. Germline lookup yields CDR1 SGHDT and CDR2 YYEEEE. The chain's CDR3 is CASSLFWTSGGETQYF. Here the CDR3 DNA reads TGTGCCAGCAGCTTGTTCTGGACTAGCGGCGGAGAGACCCAGTACTTC.

In this sample, this clonotype is medium-sized (0.01 to 0.1%). CDR3 sequence (DNA): TGTGCCAGCAGCCCCTGGACTGGCAGTGGTACTGAAGCTTTCTTT. Protein: CASSPWTGSGTEAFF. The rearrangement uses TRBV11-2 and TRBJ1-1; no reliable D call. CDR3 length: 15 residues. Germline V gene data show CDR1 as SGHAT and CDR2 as FQNNGV. V was trimmed by 5 bases and J by 5 bases, leaving 18 bases between them. Drawing the rest from reference TRBV11-2 and TRBJ1-1, the complete variable domain is EAGVAQSPRYKIIEKRQSVAFWCNPISGHATLYWYQQILGQGPKLLIQFQNNGVVDDSQLPKDRFSAERLKGVDSTLKIQPAKLEDSAVYLCASSPWTGSGTEAFFGQGTRLTVV.